The 5 T cell receptor beta chains below all came from one sample that was sequenced in a study of shared clonotypes between healthy human individuals. Here immunoSEQ multiplex PCR was the method, and the copy in TCRdb shows in-frame clones only, minus some. The top ten clones hold 0.11% of a sample with roughly 650,000 clones, 90% to 97% of them seen once. CD45RO-negative, CCR7-selected cells formed the naive CD8 fraction, which excluded terminally differentiated effector memory CD45RA+ cells. The material sequenced was naive CD8+ T cells sorted from blood. These receptors were taken from a woman in her 30s in good health.

This clone was counted a single time. The V and J genes are TRBV19 and TRBJ2-2; D perhaps matches TRBD1 (5 bases). CDR3 size: 12 residues. V was clipped by 3 bases and J by 15 bases, with 14 bases between them. Germline CDR1 reads LNHDA; CDR2 reads SQIVND (reference sequence). In DNA, the CDR3 is TGTGCCAGTAGTATGGGGTTCAGGGCGATGTTTTTT. Protein product: CASSMGFRAMFF.

The V and J genes are TRBV28 and TRBJ2-1, with unresolved D. Germline V lookup: CDR1 MDHEN, CDR2 SYDVKM. V lost 2 bases to trimming and J lost 10 bases, with 12 bases between them. The CDR3 length is 13 residues. As DNA, the CDR3 is TGTGCCAGCAGTTTACGTGGGCCTCTAGAGCAGTTCTTC. Translated, it gives CASSLRGPLEQFF.

This chain links TRBV5-8 with TRBJ2-1; D gene ambiguous. Germline CDR1 is SGHTS and CDR2 is YDEGEE. The CDR3 runs 12 residues. Trimming left V 2 bases short and J 8 bases short, with 8 bases between. For the CDR3, the DNA is TGTGCCAGCAGCTTTCCTGGGGATGAGCAGTTCTTC. This encodes CASSFPGDEQFF.

V gene TRBV28 combines with J gene TRBJ2-5; no clear D gene. The CDR3 sequence is 15 residues long. Trimming pared 1 base from V and 5 bases from J, leaving 14 bases between. The V gene's germline CDR1 is MDHEN and CDR2 SYDVKM. CDR3 protein: CASSLYKGGWETQYF. CDR3 bases: TGTGCCAGCAGTTTATACAAGGGTGGGTGGGAGACCCAGTACTTC.

V and J are TRBV7-4 and TRBJ2-7, with D unresolved. This CDR3 contains 13 residues. The germline CDR1 and CDR2 sequences are SGHVT and SQSDAQ. With 10 bases removed from V and 2 bases from J, the gap between germline ends came to 15 bases. The CDR3 DNA is TGTGCCACCTTAGAGAGTCAGGCCTACGAGCAGTACTTC. Protein sequence: CATLESQAYEQYF.